These 26 T cell receptor beta chains originate from one sample sequenced in a study of cytomegalovirus exposure and HLA in healthy donors. The PCR made use of 60 Vbeta and 13 Jbeta primers. Only in-frame clones appear in the TCRdb table, and some are missing; sequencing was by immunoSEQ multiplex PCR. Found here are over 200,000 clones, just under 85% of them singletons; the top ten hold over 0.5%. Sequencing was performed on PBMCs. The receptors were sampled from a woman in her thirties or forties in good health and CMV-seronegative.

V is TRBV11-2 and J is TRBJ2-5, with 7 bases matching TRBD1. Germline assignment: CDR1 SGHAT and CDR2 FQNNGV. J lost 2 bases, V lost 8 bases, and 8 bases had no gene match. The CDR3 has 14 residues. This CDR3 is CASGPNRGQETQYF. Written as DNA, the CDR3 is TGTGCCAGCGGACCGAACAGGGGACAAGAGACCCAGTACTTC.

V usage is TRBV15 and J usage is TRBJ1-2, with TRBD1 as a possible D gene (5 bases). Trimming pared 0 bases from V and 1 base from J, leaving 18 bases between. The CDR3 loop spans 18 amino acids. The germline V gene has CDR1 LNHNV and CDR2 YYDKDF (reference sequence). CDR3: CATSRDRPMGGVNYGYTF. The CDR3 nucleotides read TGTGCCACCAGCAGAGATCGTCCTATGGGGGGGGTTAACTATGGCTACACCTTC.

This clone appeared once. This chain joins TRBV7-9 and TRBJ1-1; D perhaps matches TRBD1 (6 bases). The CDR3 sequence is 17 residues long. Looked up from germline, CDR1 is SEHNR and CDR2 is FQNEAQ (reference sequence). Trimming cost V 1 base and J 4 bases, with 19 bases left between them. CDR3 sequence (DNA): TGTGCCAGCAGCTTAGGATGGCGGAACAGGGAATCCACTGAAGCTTTCTTT. This translates into CASSLGWRNRESTEAFF.

This chain joins TRBV13 and TRBJ2-1, with D perhaps TRBD2 (6 bases). Germline CDR1 reads PRHDT; CDR2 reads FYEKMQ (reference sequence). V was clipped by 3 bases and J by 6 bases, with 12 bases between them. The CDR3 spans 14 residues. CDR3 amino acids: CASSFSGSRNEQFF. For the CDR3, the DNA is TGTGCCAGCAGCTTCTCCGGGAGCCGCAATGAGCAGTTCTTC.

V and J are TRBV15 and TRBJ2-3; weak D call: TRBD2 (6 bases). V was shortened by 0 bases and J by 4 bases, with 23 bases between the two germline ends. There are 19 residues in the CDR3. In germline, CDR1 is LNHNV, CDR2 YYDKDF (reference sequence). CDR3 region: CATSRELLLATTPADTQYF. In nucleotides, the CDR3 is TGTGCCACCAGCAGAGAACTACTACTAGCCACTACCCCCGCAGATACGCAGTATTTT.

This clone has just a few counts. This chain links TRBV7-2 with TRBJ2-2, with 9 bases that match TRBD2. The CDR3 has 16 amino acids. With 2 bases clipped from V and 4 bases from J, the junction kept 5 bases outside the gene matches. From germline, CDR1 is SGHTA and CDR2 FQGNSA. The CDR3 DNA is TGTGCCAGCAGCTTATATGCGGGGGGGCTCACCGGGGAGCTGTTTTTT. The encoded protein is CASSLYAGGLTGELFF.

V gene TRBV19 combines with J gene TRBJ1-2; 7 bases match TRBD1. V lost 4 bases and J lost 7; bases outside the gene matches: 9. The CDR3 totals 14 residues. Germline loops: CDR1 LNHDA, CDR2 SQIVND (reference sequence). The CDR3 DNA follows: TGTGCCAGTAGTACCCCCGGGACAGACATTGGCTACACCTTC. Translation: CASSTPGTDIGYTF.

CDR3 DNA: TGCGCCAGCAGCCAAGGAAGGGGCACCGGGGAGCTGTTTTTT. This gives the protein CASSQGRGTGELFF. The chain uses TRBV4-3 and TRBJ2-2; TRBD1 is a possible D gene (5 bases). Germline CDR1 is LGHNA and CDR2 is YSLEER. Trimming shortened V by 1 base and J by 4 bases, and 7 bases separated the two germline ends. The CDR3 has 14 residues.

This chain connects TRBV30 to TRBJ1-5; the D gene is possibly TRBD1 (5 bases). The V gene's germline CDR1 is GTSNPN and CDR2 SVGIG (reference sequence). This CDR3 spans 13 amino acids. The germline V and J ends were trimmed by 5 bases and 5 bases, with 13 bases remaining between them. The CDR3 is CAWGALIDQPQHF. The CDR3 DNA reads TGTGCCTGGGGGGCCCTGATAGATCAGCCCCAGCATTTT.

In its sample, this clone was seen once. An end of the junction does not agree with germline; a read error may underlie this. The chain uses TRBV7-9 and TRBJ1-5, with unresolved D. CDR1 is SEHNR and CDR2 is FQNEAQ in the germline V gene (reference sequence). The CDR3 has 12 amino acids. The CDR3 nucleotides read TGTTCCAGCAGCTCCGCGGAGCTTCTCCAGCATTTT. It is translated as CSSSSAELLQHF.

The chain is built from TRBV18 and TRBJ2-5, with a weak D call TRBD1 (5 bases). Between the trimmed V and J ends, which lost 3 bases and 2 bases, there was a span of 10 bases. Germline CDR1 reads KGHSH; CDR2 reads LQKENI. The CDR3 spans 14 residues. The CDR3 sequence: CASSPTERQETQYF. DNA for the CDR3: TGTGCCAGCTCACCGACAGAAAGACAAGAGACCCAGTACTTC.

V is TRBV15 and J is TRBJ2-1; D remains unclear. Trimming took off 2 bases at V and 3 bases at J, with 2 bases between the two ends. There are 12 residues in the CDR3. Germline lookup yields CDR1 LNHNV and CDR2 YYDKDF (reference sequence). CDR3 DNA: TGTGCCACCAGCAGATACTACAATGAGCAGTTCTTC. It specifies CATSRYYNEQFF.

The chain combines TRBV7-8 with TRBJ1-3; D gene unclear. CDR3 size: 12 residues. V was pared by 5 bases and J by 6 bases, with 8 bases between. Germline-derived CDR1 and CDR2 are SGHVS and FQNEAQ. The DNA of the CDR3 is TGTGCCAGCAGCCAGGTGGAAAACACCATATATTTT. As protein: CASSQVENTIYF. Complete variable domain (other parts from reference TRBV7-8 and TRBJ1-3): GAGVSQSPRYKVAKRGQDVALRCDPISGHVSLFWYQQALGQGPEFLTYFQNEAQLDKSGLPSDRFFAERPEGSVSTLKIQRTQQEDSAVYLCASSQVENTIYFGEGSWLTVV.

This clone was seen a handful of times. The V and J genes are TRBV7-6 and TRBJ2-7, with D unresolved. V was cut by 6 bases and J by 4 bases, with 16 bases left in between. Germline V gene sequence: CDR1 SGHVS, CDR2 FNYEAQ. The CDR3 has 14 amino acids. CDR3 bases: TGTGCCAGCAGTCCGTCGAGGCAGTCTTACGAGCAGTACTTC. It encodes CASSPSRQSYEQYF.

This clone was seen only a few times. The chain combines TRBV30 with TRBJ2-5; tentative D call: TRBD1 (6 bases). V was trimmed by 6 bases and J by 5 bases, leaving 13 bases between them. From germline, CDR1 is GTSNPN and CDR2 SVGIG (reference sequence). The CDR3 loop spans 12 amino acids. This CDR3 is CACLRTAETQYF. DNA of the CDR3: TGTGCCTGTCTCAGGACAGCGGAGACCCAGTACTTC.

This clone was seen a few times. This chain uses TRBV6-6 with TRBJ1-1; 8 bases agree with TRBD1. Germline V CDR1 and CDR2: MNHNY, SVGAGI (reference sequence). Trimming removed 2 bases from V and 1 base from J; junction bases left unmatched: 3. The CDR3 spans 15 residues. The CDR3 DNA reads TGTGCCAGCAGTTACACAGGGACAGGGAACACTGAAGCTTTCTTT. It is translated as CASSYTGTGNTEAFF.

The sample holds a few counts of this clone. V gene TRBV7-9 combines with J gene TRBJ1-4; 11 nucleotides align to TRBD1. Germline loops: CDR1 SEHNR, CDR2 FQNEAQ (reference sequence). With V trimmed by 4 bases and J by 5 bases, 6 bases remained unmatched. This CDR3 contains 16 residues. Here the CDR3 reads CASSSRTGGVNEKLFF. The CDR3 DNA is TGTGCCAGCAGCTCAAGGACAGGGGGCGTCAATGAAAAACTGTTTTTT.

The V and J genes are TRBV4-3 and TRBJ1-5; D uncertain. The V end lost 0 bases, the J end lost 4 bases, and 16 bases lay between the germline ends. Germline V gives CDR1 LGHNA, CDR2 YSLEER. The CDR3 runs to 17 residues. CDR3 loop: CASSQEIRVERNQPQHF. Written as DNA, the CDR3 is TGCGCCAGCAGCCAAGAAATTCGGGTAGAGAGGAATCAGCCCCAGCATTTT.

The V call is TRBV9, the J call TRBJ1-6, with 7 positions matching TRBD1. The germline CDR1 and CDR2 sequences are SGDLS and YYNGEE. J gave up 6 bases and V 0 bases, and 3 bases lay outside the gene matches. CDR3 length: 15 residues. The CDR3 loop reads CASSVGGQPNSPLHF. The CDR3 nucleotides are TGTGCCAGCAGCGTAGGGGGACAGCCTAATTCACCCCTCCACTTT.

J is TRBJ1-4 and V is TRBV6-5; D not resolved. Germline CDR1 reads MNHEY; CDR2 reads SVGAGI. V was clipped by 2 bases and J by 0 bases, with 7 bases between them. The CDR3 contains 15 residues. CDR3 DNA: TGTGCCAGCAGTTACCCCGGGACAACTAATGAAAAACTGTTTTTT. Translating gives CASSYPGTTNEKLFF.

This clone was observed a handful of times. Other nucleotide sequences from this sample produce the same CDR3. The gene calls are TRBV18 and TRBJ1-5; D is perhaps TRBD1 (6 bases). From germline, CDR1 is KGHSH and CDR2 LQKENI. Deletions cut 2 bases from V and 4 bases from J, with 6 bases between. CDR3 length: 13 amino acids. The CDR3 nucleotides read TGTGCCAGCTCACCAGACAGGAATCAGCCCCAGCATTTT. It yields the protein CASSPDRNQPQHF.

This clone was seen a single time. The genes are TRBV4-3 and TRBJ1-1; 7 nucleotides match TRBD1. Germline loops: CDR1 LGHNA, CDR2 YSLEER. J lost 0 bases, V lost 3 bases, and 4 bases had no gene match. CDR3 length: 15 residues. CDR3 loop: CASSQAGGLNTEAFF. In DNA, the CDR3 is TGCGCCAGCAGCCAGGCAGGGGGTCTGAACACTGAAGCTTTCTTT.

This rearrangement joins TRBV2 to TRBJ1-2; unclear D gene. CDR1 and CDR2 (germline): SNHLY, FYNNEI. This CDR3 has 12 residues. Trimming removed 4 bases from V and 7 bases from J, with 10 bases in between. CDR3 in amino acids: CASSGHVGGYTF. CDR3 coding DNA: TGTGCCAGCAGTGGTCACGTCGGTGGCTACACCTTC.

The rearrangement uses TRBV30 and TRBJ2-7, with D possibly being TRBD1 (5 bases). The CDR3 is 13 amino acids. V lost 2 bases, J lost 5 bases, and 13 bases lay in between. Germline values: CDR1 GTSNPN, CDR2 SVGIG (reference sequence). CDR3 DNA: TGTGCCTGGAGTACAGGTCCCATCCACGAGCAGTACTTC. It yields the protein CAWSTGPIHEQYF.

This rearrangement joins TRBV19 to TRBJ2-2; D uncertain. The germline gives CDR1 LNHDA, CDR2 SQIVND (reference sequence). Between the trimmed V and J ends, which lost 0 bases and 4 bases, there was a span of 12 bases. This CDR3 contains 16 residues. As DNA, the CDR3 is TGTGCCAGTAGTATAGATCCCTGGCAGGTCACCGGGGAGCTGTTTTTT. This codes for CASSIDPWQVTGELFF.

This clone was seen only a few times. The chain uses TRBV4-2 and TRBJ1-1, with 9 bases aligning to TRBD1. Looked up from germline, CDR1 is LGHNA and CDR2 is YNFKEQ. The trim removed 4 bases at V and 2 bases at J, leaving 2 bases unmatched. The CDR3 covers 14 residues. CDR3: CASSLGQGNTEAFF. The CDR3 bases are TGTGCCAGCAGCCTGGGACAGGGTAACACTGAAGCTTTCTTT.